The 20 T cell receptor beta chains listed next were all sequenced from one sample in a study. TCRdb re-derived calls from the RT-PCR reads in MiXCR, one entry per CDR3 protein. The data show about 680,000 distinct CDR3 sequences, 12% to 15% seen once. Sequenced material: memory CD4+ T cells from blood. Source of these receptors: a female donor in good health, serving as a healthy control.

The CDR3 coding sequence is TGTGCCAGCACGGGAGACAGGCACTACACTGAAGCTTTCTTT. As protein: CASTGDRHYTEAFF. The chain combines TRBV2 with TRBJ1-1; weak D call: TRBD1 (6 bases). The V gene's germline CDR1 is SNHLY and CDR2 FYNNEI. Trimming left V 7 bases short and J 3 bases short, with 15 bases between. The length of the CDR3 is 14 residues.

The chain recombines TRBV6-6 with TRBJ1-1; 7 bases match TRBD1. This CDR3 is built from 16 residues. V shed 6 bases, J shed 0 bases, and the junction held 10 bases outside the gene matches. The V gene's germline CDR1 is MNHNY and CDR2 SVGAGI (reference sequence). CDR3 protein: CASRRDRDVMNTEAFF. DNA for the CDR3: TGTGCCAGCAGGCGAGACAGGGACGTCATGAACACTGAAGCTTTCTTT.

The gene calls are TRBV7-8 and TRBJ2-1, with TRBD1 matching 7 bases. This CDR3 comprises 15 residues. The germline V gene has CDR1 SGHVS and CDR2 FQNEAQ. V gave up 5 bases and J gave up 6 bases; unmatched junction bases: 10. This chain's CDR3 is CASSQTTGLSNEQFF. For the CDR3, the DNA is TGTGCCAGCAGCCAAACGACAGGGTTAAGCAATGAGCAGTTCTTC.

This clonotype was counted only a few times. The genes are TRBV7-3 and TRBJ2-1, with no clear D. The CDR3 covers 16 residues. Trimming shortened V by 1 base and J by 0 bases, and 10 bases separated the two germline ends. Germline V gene data show CDR1 as SGHTA and CDR2 as FQGTGA. The DNA for the CDR3 is TGTGCCAGCAGCTTAAGTGGTGTCAACTCCTACAATGAGCAGTTCTTC. Encoded protein: CASSLSGVNSYNEQFF.

This chain uses TRBV4-1 with TRBJ2-6, with 7 nucleotides matching TRBD1. V was clipped by 4 bases and J by 0 bases; unmatched bases: 6. This CDR3 contains 17 residues. Germline assignment: CDR1 MGHRA and CDR2 YSYEKL. For the CDR3, the DNA is TGCGCCAGCAGCCGGCCCGGACAGGTCTCTGGGGCCAACGTCCTGACTTTC. Translating it yields CASSRPGQVSGANVLTF.

There are a few counts of this clonotype. The gene calls are TRBV3-1 and TRBJ2-1, with unresolved D. V lost 4 bases and J lost 2, with 9 bases in between. The CDR3 is made up of 14 amino acids. Germline V gene sequence: CDR1 LGHDT, CDR2 YNNKEL (reference sequence). The chain's CDR3 is CASSPFSPYNEQFF. CDR3 DNA sequence: TGTGCCAGCAGCCCCTTCAGCCCCTACAATGAGCAGTTCTTC.

This clonotype has at least ten counts. The chain is built from TRBV15 and TRBJ2-7; weak D call: TRBD1 (6 bases). The CDR3 is 15 residues long. Germline V lookup: CDR1 LNHNV, CDR2 YYDKDF (reference sequence). Deletions cut 4 bases from V and 0 bases from J, with 13 bases between. The CDR3 bases are TGTGCCACCAGCACCGGAGACAGGAGCTCCTACGAGCAGTACTTC. This codes for CATSTGDRSSYEQYF.

This chain joins TRBV6-2 or TRBV6-3 and TRBJ1-2; the D gene is possibly TRBD1 (6 bases). V lost 6 bases, J lost 7 bases, and 21 bases lay in between. This CDR3 has 15 amino acids. Germline loops: CDR1 MNHEY, CDR2 SVGEGT. CDR3 sequence: CASSLSGGARRGYTF. The CDR3 bases are TGTGCCAGCAGCCTCTCGGGGGGGGCTAGGCGTGGCTACACCTTC.

This clonotype was seen ten or more times. CDR3 sequence (DNA): TGTGCCAGCAGCACGCCTAGCGGGAGTTACAATGAGCAGTTCTTC. This gives the protein CASSTPSGSYNEQFF. The J gene is TRBJ2-1, the V gene TRBV7-9; 10 positions match TRBD2. Germline V lookup: CDR1 SEHNR, CDR2 FQNEAQ (reference sequence). V shed 5 bases, J shed 4 bases, and the junction held 5 bases outside the gene matches. This CDR3 spans 15 amino acids. The full variable domain, its missing parts supplied by reference TRBV7-9 and TRBJ2-1, is DTGVSQNPRHKITKRGQNVTFRCDPISEHNRLYWYRQTLGQGPEFLTYFQNEAQLEKSRLLSDRFSAERPKGSFSTLEIQRTEQGDSAMYLCASSTPSGSYNEQFFGPGTRLTVL.

This clonotype was found many times. This rearrangement joins TRBV3-1 to TRBJ1-5, with D maybe TRBD1 (6 bases). Trimming removed 4 bases at V and 0 bases at J, with 10 bases between. The CDR3 has 15 residues. CDR1 and CDR2 (germline): LGHDT, YNNKEL (reference sequence). CDR3 nucleotide sequence: TGTGCCAGCAGCCTGACAGGAGATAGCAATCAGCCCCAGCATTTT. Its protein is CASSLTGDSNQPQHF.

A remark on this clonotype: This may be a read error: a much more frequent sequence differs by one nucleotide. This CDR3 is missing its conserved last phenylalanine or tryptophan, likely due to a read error. This chain uses TRBV10-3 with TRBJ2-3; 9 bases match TRBD2. From germline, CDR1 is ENHRY and CDR2 SYGVKD. The junction had 3 bases not matched to a gene; V was cut back by 0 bases and J by 2 bases. The CDR3 sequence is 16 residues long. This CDR3 is CAISESSGGNTDTQYY. In DNA form, the CDR3 reads TGTGCCATCAGTGAGTCAAGCGGGGGGAACACAGATACGCAGTATTAT.

This sequence joins TRBV20-1 and TRBJ1-5; D perhaps matches TRBD1 (5 bases). CDR1 and CDR2 from the germline V gene are DFQATT and SNEGSKA (reference sequence). The CDR3 contains 13 residues. Trimming shortened V by 6 bases and J by 9 bases, and 18 bases separated the two germline ends. DNA of the CDR3: TGCAGTGCCGGACACCGAGACCTAGGGCCCCAGCATTTT. Translation: CSAGHRDLGPQHF.

The gene calls are TRBV5-1 and TRBJ2-3; D possibly uses TRBD1 or TRBD2 (5 bases each). The CDR3 totals 16 residues. Trimming shortened V by 7 bases and J by 0 bases, and 18 bases separated the two germline ends. Germline V gene lookup returns CDR1 SGHRS and CDR2 YFSETQ. CDR3 protein: CASLPGVGPSTDTQYF. CDR3 nucleotide sequence: TGCGCCAGCCTGCCCGGAGTGGGACCGAGCACAGATACGCAGTATTTT.

About this clonotype: The conserved phenylalanine or tryptophan normally closing the CDR3 is absent here, so this likely arose from a read error. The J gene is TRBJ2-7, the V gene TRBV7-8, with 9 nucleotides matching TRBD1. Germline loops: CDR1 SGHVS, CDR2 FQNEAQ. The CDR3 is 14 residues long. V gave up 7 bases and J gave up 2 bases; unmatched junction bases: 6. For the CDR3, the DNA is TGTGCCAGCACCCGGACAGGGGTAACCTACGAGCAGTACCTC. Its translation is CASTRTGVTYEQYL.

The chain is built from TRBV2 and TRBJ1-2; possibly TRBD1 for D (5 bases). The CDR3 runs to 11 residues. Trimming removed 6 bases from V and 8 bases from J, with 10 bases in between. Germline CDR1 and CDR2: SNHLY and FYNNEI. CDR3 in DNA: TGTGCCAGCAGCCAAAACAGGGGCTACACCTTC. It encodes CASSQNRGYTF.

This clonotype was recorded a few times. The chain is built from TRBV20-1 and TRBJ2-5; D perhaps matches TRBD2 (5 bases). The V and J ends lost 4 bases and 2 bases respectively, with 11 bases between them. Germline assignment: CDR1 DFQATT and CDR2 SNEGSKA (reference sequence). This CDR3 spans 13 amino acids. CDR3 sequence reads: CSAIMRVQETQYF. CDR3 nucleotides: TGCAGTGCTATAATGCGGGTTCAAGAGACCCAGTACTTC.

This clonotype has only one observation. This chain joins TRBV28 and TRBJ2-5; weak D call: TRBD2 (6 bases). V lost 5 bases and J 1 base, leaving 11 bases between the germline ends. The CDR3 sequence is 14 residues long. Germline V gene lookup returns CDR1 MDHEN and CDR2 SYDVKM. The CDR3 sequence is CASSPGEGQETQYF. The DNA for the CDR3 is TGTGCCAGCAGTCCGGGAGAGGGCCAAGAGACCCAGTACTTC.

In its sample, this clonotype was seen a few times. The chain is built from TRBV20-1 and TRBJ1-5; D is ambiguous. Trimming took off 2 bases at V and 3 bases at J, with 14 bases between the two ends. Germline lookup yields CDR1 DFQATT and CDR2 SNEGSKA (reference sequence). The CDR3 extends over 15 amino acids. In DNA, the CDR3 is TGCAGTGCTAGAAACCCGGTAGGGCTCAATCAGCCCCAGCATTTT. This translates into CSARNPVGLNQPQHF.

This clonotype was seen a handful of times. This chain joins TRBV20-1 and TRBJ1-1; D may be TRBD1 (6 bases). The CDR3 loop spans 12 amino acids. CDR1 DFQATT and CDR2 SNEGSKA come from the germline V gene (reference sequence). Trimming took 1 base from V and 6 from J, leaving 9 bases between them. In DNA form, the CDR3 reads TGCAGTGCTAGAGGCGGGACACCTGAAGCTTTCTTT. This codes for CSARGGTPEAFF.

The rearrangement uses TRBV7-2 and TRBJ2-5; 7 bases are a match to TRBD2. Germline trimming cut 8 bases from V and 4 bases from J; bases unmatched to any gene: 13. Germline assignment: CDR1 SGHTA and CDR2 FQGNSA. The CDR3 runs 15 residues. The CDR3 region is CASAGEGFGSETQYF. CDR3 in DNA: TGTGCCAGCGCGGGGGAGGGGTTTGGCTCAGAGACCCAGTACTTC.